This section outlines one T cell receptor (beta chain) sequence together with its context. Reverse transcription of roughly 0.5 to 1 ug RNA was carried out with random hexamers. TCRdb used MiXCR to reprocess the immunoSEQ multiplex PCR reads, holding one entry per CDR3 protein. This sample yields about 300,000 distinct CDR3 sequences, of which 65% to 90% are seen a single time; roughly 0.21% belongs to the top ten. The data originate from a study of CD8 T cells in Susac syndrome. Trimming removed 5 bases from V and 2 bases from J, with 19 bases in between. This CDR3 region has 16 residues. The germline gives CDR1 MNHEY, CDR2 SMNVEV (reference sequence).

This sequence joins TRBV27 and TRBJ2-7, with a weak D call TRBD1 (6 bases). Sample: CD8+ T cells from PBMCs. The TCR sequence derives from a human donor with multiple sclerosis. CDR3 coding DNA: TGTGCCAGCAGTGTCCCACAGGGCCCGCGACCCTACGAGCAGTACTTC. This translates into CASSVPQGPRPYEQYF.